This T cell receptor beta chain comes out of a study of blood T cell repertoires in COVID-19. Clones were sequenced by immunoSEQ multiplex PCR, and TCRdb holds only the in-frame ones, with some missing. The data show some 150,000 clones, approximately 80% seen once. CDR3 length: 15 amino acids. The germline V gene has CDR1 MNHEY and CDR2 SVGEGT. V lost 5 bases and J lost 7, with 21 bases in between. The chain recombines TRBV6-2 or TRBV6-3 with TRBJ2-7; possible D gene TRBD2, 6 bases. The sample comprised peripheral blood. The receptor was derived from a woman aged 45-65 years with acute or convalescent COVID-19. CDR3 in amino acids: CASSTVLAGQEEQYF. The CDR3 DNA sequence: TGTGCCAGCAGTACAGTACTAGCTGGGCAGGAAGAGCAGTACTTC.